This T cell receptor beta chain was captured in a study of identical twins. General observations from the study: Partial confounding of zero-insertion analyses by invariant MAIT and iNKT cells was possible.

Trimming took off 3 bases at V and 1 base at J, with 12 bases between the two ends. Per germline, CDR1 DFQATT and CDR2 SNEGSKA (reference sequence). This CDR3 spans 14 amino acids. TCRdb analysed the 5' RACE reads with MiXCR anew, one entry per CDR3 protein. The top ten clones hold approximately 0.52% of a sample with some 570,000 distinct CDR3 sequences, 20% to 25% of them seen once. In this sample, this clonotype turned up a few times. Its matching antigen is unknown. The same sample was also studied in work on yellow fever vaccine responses in identical twins.

Sequenced: CD4+ T cells sorted from blood. This rearrangement joins TRBV20-1 to TRBJ1-1; D gene ambiguous. The TCR comes from a woman under 30 in good health. CDR3 region: CSASVLPPNTEAFF. CDR3 nucleotide sequence: TGCAGTGCTAGTGTCCTCCCCCCGAACACTGAAGCTTTCTTT.